This note documents a single T cell receptor beta chain sequence. The assay was immunoSEQ multiplex PCR, and TCRdb's table has in-frame clones only and misses some. The data contain roughly 120,000 clones, about 87% of them singletons. The sample comes from a study of blood T cell repertoires in COVID-19. Background on the study: Samples taken during acute and convalescent COVID-19 were collected in the United States, Italy and Spain.

Germline CDR1 LNHDA, CDR2 SQIVND (reference sequence). The CDR3 spans 15 residues. J was trimmed by 0 bases and V by 8 bases; bases with no gene match: 7. The specimen sequenced was peripheral blood. The J gene is TRBJ1-5, the V gene TRBV19; 7 bases match TRBD1. The receptor was derived from a woman between 45 and 60 years old with acute or convalescent COVID-19. The CDR3 is CASAPGQYSNQPQHF. The DNA of the CDR3 is TGTGCCAGTGCCCCGGGACAGTATAGCAATCAGCCCCAGCATTTT.